The clone carrying this T cell receptor (beta chain) was seen repeatedly, ten times or more. Its target is unknown. MiXCR, applied by TCRdb to the reads, yields one record per CDR3 protein. Altogether about 250,000 distinct CDR3 sequences are present, roughly 6.5% being singletons, with the ten largest covering more than 5.5%. CDR3 length: 12 residues. Trimming pared 3 bases from V and 10 bases from J, leaving 10 bases between. CDR1 is SGHTA, CDR2 FQGNSA, per germline. This sample was included in a study of T cell repertoires in cytomegalovirus infection. Across the study: The public TCR beta signatures pointed to both CMV infection and matching HLA type.

General study findings and limits: Of the TCR beta families, the public ones yielded a cumulative frequency that identified carriers of CMV plus the relevant HLA. Predominance within the ex vivo response was attributable to HLA-C-restricted CMV-specific TCR beta clonotypes.

The specimen sequenced was PBMCs. The V and J genes are TRBV7-2 and TRBJ2-1; no definite D call. This sequence was found in a human donor in good health (CMV status not recorded). Some clones in this sample may be carry-over from other donors' samples. The CDR3 spells CASSFSSTEQFF. The CDR3 bases are TGTGCCAGCAGCTTTTCTTCGACGGAGCAGTTCTTC.